Sequencing of this T cell receptor (beta chain) was carried out in a study of OX40 agonist ivuxolimab in advanced cancers. Overall study context: Across the patients, intravenous ivuxolimab was delivered every 2 weeks at 0.01 to 10 mg/kg. Those enrolled were about 80% male, with a mean age of approximately 60 years and ages from roughly 20 to 90.

This CDR3 has 17 residues. V trimming: 4 bases; J trimming: 4 bases; junction bases outside the gene matches: 15. CDR1 and CDR2 from the germline V gene are GTSNPN and SVGIG (reference sequence). Concerning this clone: Its antigen remains unknown.

Notes on the study in general: Low normalized T-cell clonal expansion also characterized some of the nonresponders.

The data were produced by immunoSEQ multiplex PCR, yet TCRdb's version contains in-frame clones alone and is incomplete. Of tens of thousands of clones in the sample, nearly 95% are singletons; the top ten hold roughly 18%. The receptor's source is an adult with an advanced solid tumor such as melanoma, head and neck, liver or kidney cancer. The material sequenced was CD4+ or CD8+ T cells sorted from blood, taken in a trial of the OX40 agonist ivuxolimab. The chain recombines TRBV30 with TRBJ1-5, with 8 bases identical to TRBD1. The CDR3 DNA follows: TGTGCCTGGACTGCTGGACAGGGTCCCTTCCAGAATCAGCCCCAGCATTTT. Translation: CAWTAGQGPFQNQPQHF.